This entry lists 32 T cell receptor beta chains sequenced from one sample in a study of CD8+ T cells in alopecia areata. The treatment denotes: oral pan-JAK inhibitor, 5-10 mg twice daily. In each case, RNA was isolated and then reverse transcribed into cDNA as the sequencing template. Clones were read by immunoSEQ multiplex PCR, and TCRdb kept only the in-frame ones, dropping some. There are some 98,000 clones in the sample; more than 55% occur only once, and roughly 15% lies in the top ten. The material sequenced was CD8+ T cells sorted from blood, taken at week 4, from a patient treated with tofacitinib. The receptors shown here come from a human donor with alopecia areata.

This clone appeared a single time. The chain combines TRBV7-3 with TRBJ2-2; D gene uncertain. Per the germline V gene, CDR1 is SGHTA and CDR2 is FQGTGA. Trimming removed 3 bases at V and 6 bases at J, with 8 bases between. The CDR3 has 13 residues. The CDR3 DNA is TGTGCCAGCAGCTTTAGTAGTTCCGGGGAGCTGTTTTTT. Protein sequence: CASSFSSSGELFF.

The rearrangement uses TRBV29-1 and TRBJ2-3; no definite D call. The germline V and J ends were trimmed by 0 bases and 0 bases, with 16 bases remaining between them. This CDR3 comprises 17 residues. Per the germline V gene, CDR1 is SQVTM and CDR2 is ANQGSEA. The CDR3 DNA follows: TGCAGCGTTGAAGATTCTTCGGCCCGAACTAGCACAGATACGCAGTATTTT. Translating gives CSVEDSSARTSTDTQYF.

The chain couples TRBV7-6 to TRBJ2-3; 12 positions match TRBD2. The J segment lost 2 bases and the V segment lost 6 bases, leaving 15 bases of the junction unmatched. CDR1 is SGHVS and CDR2 is FNYEAQ in the germline V gene. There are 19 residues in the CDR3. CDR3 nucleotide sequence: TGTGCCAGCAGTCAAGCCTCGACTAGCGGGGGCCCCCCCACAGATACGCAGTATTTT. Its protein is CASSQASTSGGPPTDTQYF.

The V call is TRBV7-9, the J call TRBJ1-1, with a possible D match to TRBD1 (6 bases). The germline V and J ends were trimmed by 6 bases and 0 bases, with 14 bases remaining between them. The CDR3 length is 15 residues. The germline gives CDR1 SEHNR, CDR2 FQNEAQ (reference sequence). CDR3 coding DNA: TGTGCCAGCAGTCGACAACAGGGCTTGAACACTGAAGCTTTCTTT. This sequence encodes CASSRQQGLNTEAFF.

The J gene is TRBJ2-2, the V gene TRBV29-1; no reliable D call. The CDR3 loop spans 13 amino acids. The V gene lost 1 base and the J gene lost 3 bases, with 6 bases spanning the gap. Germline V gene sequence: CDR1 SQVTM, CDR2 ANQGSEA. CDR3 loop: CSVEGDYTGELFF. The CDR3 nucleotides are TGCAGCGTTGAAGGCGATTACACCGGGGAGCTGTTTTTT.

The rearrangement links TRBV4-3 to TRBJ2-1, with TRBD2 identical over 8 bases. This CDR3 region has 17 residues. Per germline, CDR1 LGHNA and CDR2 YSLEER. V shed 1 base, J shed 5 bases, and the junction held 10 bases outside the gene matches. CDR3: CASSQVEGLAVDNEQFF. The CDR3 nucleotides read TGCGCCAGCAGCCAAGTAGAAGGACTAGCTGTAGACAATGAGCAGTTCTTC.

V is TRBV27 and J is TRBJ1-2, with D tentatively TRBD1 (5 bases). CDR1 is MNHEY, CDR2 SMNVEV, per germline (reference sequence). CDR3 length equals 11 residues. The CDR3 DNA is TGTGCTACCGTCGGGGGGGATGGCTACACCTTC. Amino acid sequence: CATVGGDGYTF.

The chain has TRBV27 and TRBJ1-1; D remains unclear. The V end was cut by 2 bases, the J end by 5 bases, with 12 bases between. Germline-derived CDR1 and CDR2 are MNHEY and SMNVEV (reference sequence). The CDR3 spans 14 residues. In DNA form, the CDR3 reads TGTGCCAGCAGTTTAACTTCCCTGGGGACTGAAGCTTTCTTT. This sequence encodes CASSLTSLGTEAFF.

The chain uses TRBV7-6 and TRBJ2-7; TRBD2 is a possible D gene (5 bases). Deletions cut 1 base from V and 3 bases from J, with 13 bases between. The CDR3 has 15 amino acids. Germline V gene lookup returns CDR1 SGHVS and CDR2 FNYEAQ. This CDR3 is CASSLDEGSNYEQYF. Written as DNA, the CDR3 is TGTGCCAGCAGCTTAGACGAGGGCAGTAACTACGAGCAGTACTTC. The variable domain in full, with the rest retrieved from reference TRBV7-6 and TRBJ2-7, is GAGVSQSPRYKVTKRGQDVALRCDPISGHVSLYWYRQALGQGPEFLTYFNYEAQQDKSGLPNDRFSAERPEGSISTLTIQRTEQRDSAMYRCASSLDEGSNYEQYFGPGTRLTVT.

This clone showed up just a few times. V and J are TRBV27 and TRBJ2-3, with TRBD2 matching 12 bases. The germline V gene has CDR1 MNHEY and CDR2 SMNVEV (reference sequence). The CDR3 has 16 amino acids. The trim removed 1 base at V and 4 bases at J, leaving 3 bases unmatched. As DNA, the CDR3 is TGTGCCAGCAGTTTATTCGCTAGCGGGAGGGCAGATACGCAGTATTTT. Translated, it gives CASSLFASGRADTQYF.

This chain joins TRBV14 and TRBJ2-7; D gene uncertain. The V end lost 0 bases, the J end lost 4 bases, and 10 bases lay between the germline ends. The CDR3 has 14 residues. From germline, CDR1 is SGHDN and CDR2 FVKESK. DNA of the CDR3: TGTGCCAGCAGCCAAGAGCCACCCGATTACGAGCAGTACTTC. Translation gives CASSQEPPDYEQYF.

This clone was seen more than once but under ten times. This sequence joins TRBV7-9 and TRBJ1-3; D ambiguous. CDR1 is SEHNR, CDR2 FQNEAQ, per germline (reference sequence). CDR3 length equals 17 residues. V shed 5 bases and J shed 1 base, with 18 bases lying between them. The CDR3 spells CASSLVREAVSGNTIYF. The CDR3 nucleotides read TGTGCCAGCAGCCTCGTGCGGGAAGCTGTTTCTGGAAACACCATATATTTT.

This chain joins TRBV6-1 and TRBJ2-7; no definite D call. This CDR3 has 13 residues. Germline loops: CDR1 MNHNS, CDR2 SASEGT. V lost 3 bases and J 2 bases, leaving 8 bases between the germline ends. DNA for the CDR3: TGTGCCAGCAGTGACGACATTGCCTACGAGCAGTACTTC. Translated, it gives CASSDDIAYEQYF.

Only a few counts were recorded for this clone. J is TRBJ1-2 and V is TRBV7-9; D is undetermined. The CDR3 has 13 amino acids. The ends were cut back, 1 base at V and 4 bases at J, with 7 bases in the middle. Germline V gives CDR1 SEHNR, CDR2 FQNEAQ (reference sequence). CDR3 region: CASSLDGFYGYTF. The CDR3 DNA reads as TGTGCCAGCAGCTTAGACGGTTTCTATGGCTACACCTTC.

This clone has only a few counts. The V call is TRBV29-1, the J call TRBJ1-5; possibly TRBD1 for D (6 bases). CDR1 and CDR2 from the germline V gene are SQVTM and ANQGSEA. Trimming took off 4 bases at V and 4 bases at J, with 8 bases between the two ends. This CDR3 contains 12 residues. DNA of the CDR3: TGCAGCGTTGGGACAGATAATCAGCCCCAGCATTTT. Its translation: CSVGTDNQPQHF.

In its sample, this clone was seen a few times. The chain carries TRBV12-5 and TRBJ2-1; D is ambiguous. Looked up from germline, CDR1 is LGHNT and CDR2 is FRNRAP. V shed 0 bases and J shed 6 bases, with 12 bases lying between them. The CDR3 sequence is 15 residues long. CDR3 sequence (DNA): TGTGCTAGTGGTTTGGTATCAGGAGAGGTCAATGAGCAGTTCTTC. Translating gives CASGLVSGEVNEQFF.

The CDR3, as DNA: TGTGCCAGCAGCTCCACCGACCCACGGGGCTACTACGAGCAGTACTTC. It translates to CASSSTDPRGYYEQYF. The gene calls are TRBV11-2 and TRBJ2-7; D may be TRBD1 or TRBD2 (5 bases each). The CDR3 is 16 residues long. Germline V gene data show CDR1 as SGHAT and CDR2 as FQNNGV. Trimming cost V 4 bases and J 3 bases, with 19 bases left between them.

In this sample, this clone turned up a few times. The chain employs TRBV25-1 and TRBJ2-5, with a possible D match to TRBD2 (5 bases). Germline V lookup: CDR1 MGHDK, CDR2 SYGVNS. The CDR3 runs 16 residues. Trimming took 5 bases from V and 1 from J, leaving 17 bases between them. The CDR3 reads CASSSDSRGIQETQYF. CDR3 DNA sequence: TGTGCCAGCAGTTCCGACTCTCGAGGGATCCAAGAGACCCAGTACTTC.

The V gene is TRBV5-4, the J gene TRBJ2-5; TRBD1 matches at 7 bases. J lost 2 bases, V lost 3 bases, and 1 base had no gene match. Germline loops: CDR1 SGHNT, CDR2 YYREEE (reference sequence). The CDR3 is made up of 13 amino acids. CDR3 nucleotides: TGTGCCAGCAGCTGGGACAGACAAGAGACCCAGTACTTC. It codes for CASSWDRQETQYF.

This chain uses TRBV7-9 with TRBJ1-6; D might be TRBD1 (6 bases). Germline CDR1 and CDR2: SEHNR and FQNEAQ (reference sequence). The CDR3 is 15 amino acids. Trimming removed 5 bases from V and 6 bases from J, with 14 bases in between. This CDR3 is CASSQDQGGNSPLHF. In nucleotides, the CDR3 is TGTGCCAGCAGCCAAGATCAAGGGGGTAATTCACCCCTCCACTTT.

This rearrangement joins TRBV4-3 to TRBJ2-3; 8 nucleotides line up with TRBD2. V dropped 4 bases and J dropped 3; count of bases not matched to a gene: 9. This CDR3 is 16 amino acids long. Per germline, CDR1 LGHNA and CDR2 YSLEER. The CDR3 DNA sequence: TGCGCCAGCAGCCCGGGAGGGCTAGGAGGGACAGATACGCAGTATTTT. Residues: CASSPGGLGGTDTQYF.

The V and J genes are TRBV7-2 and TRBJ1-1; 8 positions agree with TRBD1. This CDR3 region has 15 residues. The germline V gene encodes CDR1 SGHTA and CDR2 FQGNSA. J was trimmed by 5 bases and V by 5 bases; bases with no gene match: 10. CDR3 loop: CASSTRTGIRTEAFF. The CDR3 DNA reads as TGTGCCAGCAGCACCCGGACAGGGATAAGGACTGAAGCTTTCTTT.

The genes are TRBV10-2 and TRBJ2-4, with a tentative D call TRBD2 (6 bases). Germline V gene sequence: CDR1 WSHSY, CDR2 SAAADI. V lost 5 bases to trimming and J lost 6 bases, with 14 bases between them. CDR3 length: 14 residues. The CDR3 loop reads CASSMGRGLNIQYF. CDR3 DNA: TGCGCCAGCAGTATGGGTAGGGGACTAAACATTCAGTACTTC.

The genes are TRBV30 and TRBJ2-7; the D is unclear. Germline-derived CDR1 and CDR2 are GTSNPN and SVGIG (reference sequence). The CDR3 has 13 amino acids. Trimming removed 0 bases from V and 3 bases from J, with 9 bases in between. DNA of the CDR3: TGTGCCTGGAGTGTGGTAGCTTTCTACGAGCAGTACTTC. Translating it yields CAWSVVAFYEQYF.

The chain carries TRBV30 and TRBJ2-7; D is perhaps TRBD2 (6 bases). CDR3 length: 14 residues. Trimming shortened V by 5 bases and J by 6 bases, and 20 bases separated the two germline ends. The germline V gene has CDR1 GTSNPN and CDR2 SVGIG (reference sequence). The CDR3 DNA sequence: TGTGCCTGGGCCGTATGGGGAGGTGAGATCGAGCAGTACTTC. This codes for CAWAVWGGEIEQYF.

This clone was seen only a few times. The chain links TRBV30 to TRBJ2-7; tentative D call: TRBD1 (6 bases). The ends were cut back, 4 bases at V and 1 base at J, with 14 bases in the middle. Germline lookup yields CDR1 GTSNPN and CDR2 SVGIG (reference sequence). The CDR3 extends over 14 amino acids. The CDR3 here is CAWKPLDSSYEQYF. Here the CDR3 DNA reads TGTGCCTGGAAACCGCTGGACAGTTCCTACGAGCAGTACTTC.

The J gene is TRBJ2-5, the V gene TRBV7-2; no firm D call. CDR3 length equals 12 residues. Germline assignment: CDR1 SGHTA and CDR2 FQGNSA. V lost 5 bases and J lost 9, with 13 bases in between. Written as DNA, the CDR3 is TGTGCCAGCAGCCCCGGAGTACCCGCCCAGTACTTC. Translated, it gives CASSPGVPAQYF. The variable domain in full, completed from reference TRBV7-2 and TRBJ2-5, reads GAGVSQSPSNKVTEKGKDVELRCDPISGHTALYWYRQSLGQGLEFLIYFQGNSAPDKSGLPSDRFSAERTGGSVSTLTIQRTQQEDSAVYLCASSPGVPAQYFGPGTRLLVL.

The CDR3 spells CASSPTRDSYLYGYTF. The CDR3 nucleotides are TGTGCCAGCAGTCCCACCCGGGACAGTTACCTCTATGGCTACACCTTC. The rearrangement uses TRBV27 and TRBJ1-2, with 7 nucleotides matching TRBD1. CDR1 is MNHEY, CDR2 SMNVEV, per germline (reference sequence). V shed 5 bases, J shed 4 bases, and the junction held 13 bases outside the gene matches. The CDR3 consists of 16 residues.

The chain has TRBV14 and TRBJ1-1; D is unresolved. The germline V and J ends were trimmed by 5 bases and 3 bases, with 13 bases remaining between them. The germline V gene encodes CDR1 SGHDN and CDR2 FVKESK. The CDR3 length is 14 residues. The CDR3 nucleotides are TGTGCCAGCAGCTACACGAACATGGACACTGAAGCTTTCTTT. It yields the protein CASSYTNMDTEAFF.

This chain connects TRBV5-1 to TRBJ2-1; D gene ambiguous. V was clipped by 2 bases and J by 2 bases, with 17 bases between them. Germline CDR1 SGHRS, CDR2 YFSETQ. The CDR3 runs to 17 residues. The DNA of the CDR3 is TGCGCCAGCAGCTTTACCCCCCCAAGATACCCCTACAATGAGCAGTTCTTC. It specifies CASSFTPPRYPYNEQFF. The full variable domain, with the rest looked up from reference TRBV5-1 and TRBJ2-1, is KAGVTQTPRYLIKTRGQQVTLSCSPISGHRSVSWYQQTPGQGLQFLFEYFSETQRNKGNFPGRFSGRQFSNSRSEMNVSTLELGDSALYLCASSFTPPRYPYNEQFFGPGTRLTVL.

The genes are TRBV29-1 and TRBJ1-1, with D perhaps matching TRBD1 (6 bases). This CDR3 is 12 amino acids long. Trimming removed 4 bases from V and 4 bases from J, with 10 bases in between. Per germline, CDR1 SQVTM and CDR2 ANQGSEA. CDR3 sequence reads: CSVGQVGTEAFF. In DNA form, the CDR3 reads TGCAGCGTTGGACAGGTGGGCACTGAAGCTTTCTTT.

There are a few counts of this clone. The chain links TRBV23-1 to TRBJ2-3; perhaps TRBD2 as D (5 bases). TRBV23-1 is designated an ORF whose function remains uncertain. This CDR3 has 13 residues. V lost 7 bases and J 0 bases, leaving 8 bases between the germline ends. DNA of the CDR3: TGCGCCAGCATGGCGGGTAGCACAGATACGCAGTATTTT. It specifies CASMAGSTDTQYF.